This entry lists 22 T cell receptor beta chains sequenced from one sample in a study of blood T cell repertoires in COVID-19. Here immunoSEQ multiplex PCR was the method, and the copy in TCRdb shows in-frame clones only, minus some. Altogether 300,000 to 400,000 clones are present, more than 75% being singletons, with the ten largest covering approximately 0.99%. Input material: PBMCs or T cells enriched from blood (not recorded which). All receptors come from a woman aged 25-40 years who had recovered from COVID-19.

The chain has TRBV30 and TRBJ1-1; D may be TRBD1 (6 bases). The germline V gene has CDR1 GTSNPN and CDR2 SVGIG (reference sequence). Deletions cut 4 bases from V and 3 bases from J, with 15 bases between. This CDR3 contains 14 residues. The CDR3 region has the DNA TGTGCCTGGACCCAGGGAGGGGGGTACACTGAAGCTTTCTTT. It yields the protein CAWTQGGGYTEAFF.

The chain links TRBV12-5 to TRBJ1-1; D is unresolved. V lost 2 bases and J 7 bases, leaving 8 bases between the germline ends. CDR3 length: 12 residues. Per germline, CDR1 LGHNT and CDR2 FRNRAP. The DNA for the CDR3 is TGTGCTAGTGGTTTGCCGCGGAGTGAAGCTTTCTTT. It translates to CASGLPRSEAFF.

This chain connects TRBV7-2 to TRBJ2-5; D ambiguous. V was trimmed by 0 bases and J by 5 bases, leaving 13 bases between them. Germline CDR1 and CDR2: SGHTA and FQGNSA. This CDR3 is built from 15 residues. The CDR3 coding sequence is TGTGCCAGCAGCTTAGCGTTGCTAGGTCGGGAGACCCAGTACTTC. Its protein product is CASSLALLGRETQYF.

On this clone itself: The same CDR3 arises from other DNA sequences in this sample as well. The chain couples TRBV28 to TRBJ2-7, with D possibly being TRBD2 (7 bases). This CDR3 comprises 13 residues. V was clipped by 4 bases and J by 2 bases, with 9 bases between them. CDR1 is MDHEN, CDR2 SYDVKM, per germline. CDR3 protein: CASSSGGPYEQYF. In DNA form, the CDR3 reads TGTGCCAGCAGTTCCGGGGGGCCCTACGAGCAGTACTTC.

The chain couples TRBV7-7 to TRBJ2-5; 12 positions agree with TRBD2. The CDR3 sequence is 19 residues long. V lost 4 bases to trimming and J lost 2 bases; unmatched junction nucleotides: 14. The germline V gene encodes CDR1 SSHAT and CDR2 FNYEAQ (reference sequence). Written as DNA, the CDR3 is TGTGCCAGCAGCTCTCACTATGAAGGACTAGCGGGGCCGCAAGAGACCCAGTACTTC. It encodes CASSSHYEGLAGPQETQYF.

V is TRBV7-8 and J is TRBJ2-5, with TRBD1 matching 12 bases. Germline trimming cut 5 bases from V and 6 bases from J; bases unmatched to any gene: 7. Germline CDR1 is SGHVS and CDR2 is FQNEAQ. This CDR3 region has 15 residues. DNA of the CDR3: TGTGCCAGCAGCCCGGGGACAGGGGGCGGGAAGACCCAGTACTTC. Amino acids: CASSPGTGGGKTQYF.

V is TRBV7-9 and J is TRBJ1-2; a weak D match, TRBD1 (6 bases). CDR3 size: 15 residues. Germline CDR1 reads SEHNR; CDR2 reads FQNEAQ (reference sequence). The germline V and J ends were trimmed by 4 bases and 2 bases, with 14 bases remaining between them. The CDR3 spells CASSSGTLLNYGYTF. In DNA, the CDR3 is TGTGCCAGCAGCTCCGGGACACTACTAAACTATGGCTACACCTTC.

The chain has TRBV18 and TRBJ2-2; D gene ambiguous. V was clipped by 5 bases and J by 0 bases, with 10 bases between them. CDR1 and CDR2 from the germline V gene are KGHSH and LQKENI. The CDR3 covers 15 residues. For the CDR3, the DNA is TGTGCCAGCTCAACCACCAGGTCGAACACCGGGGAGCTGTTTTTT. This codes for CASSTTRSNTGELFF.

As to this clone: This CDR3 is also generated by other DNA sequences in the sample. The J gene is TRBJ1-1, the V gene TRBV18, with 8 bases identical to TRBD1. Germline V gene lookup returns CDR1 KGHSH and CDR2 LQKENI. The V gene end was trimmed by 3 bases and the J gene end by 4 bases; junction bases not matched to a gene: 4. The CDR3 totals 14 residues. The CDR3 DNA is TGTGCCAGCTCACCCCAGGGGGCGGGCACTGAAGCTTTCTTT. It encodes CASSPQGAGTEAFF.

The chain combines TRBV7-2 with TRBJ1-1; D is possibly TRBD1 (6 bases). V dropped 5 bases and J dropped 1 base, with 8 bases sitting between them. The CDR3 extends over 13 amino acids. Germline CDR1 and CDR2: SGHTA and FQGNSA. CDR3 sequence reads: CASSRGGNTEAFF. Written as DNA, the CDR3 is TGTGCCAGCAGCAGGGGGGGGAACACTGAAGCTTTCTTT.

This rearrangement joins TRBV10-3 to TRBJ2-7; 9 nucleotides line up with TRBD1. CDR1 is ENHRY and CDR2 is SYGVKD in the germline V gene. The CDR3 has 13 residues. J lost 1 base, V lost 10 bases, and 5 bases had no gene match. CDR3 coding DNA: TGTGCCAGCGGACAGGGGATATCCTACGAGCAGTACTTC. Encoded protein: CASGQGISYEQYF.

To note about this clone: This may be a read error: a much more frequent sequence differs by one nucleotide. The V and J genes are TRBV4-1 and TRBJ1-5, with D maybe TRBD1 (6 bases). Looked up from germline, CDR1 is MGHRA and CDR2 is YSYEKL. The CDR3 consists of 14 residues. Between the trimmed V and J ends, which lost 0 bases and 6 bases, there was a span of 9 bases. CDR3 bases: TGCGCCAGCAGCCAAGAACAGGGAAGTCAGCCCCAGCATTTT. Translation gives CASSQEQGSQPQHF.

The V gene is TRBV5-1, the J gene TRBJ1-1, with no clear D. The length of the CDR3 is 15 residues. Germline-derived CDR1 and CDR2 are SGHRS and YFSETQ. V lost 2 bases to trimming and J lost 3 bases, with 14 bases between them. The CDR3 region has the DNA TGCGCCAGCAGCTTTGGCGGGCGGGCCCACACTGAAGCTTTCTTT. As protein: CASSFGGRAHTEAFF.

The chain carries TRBV4-1 and TRBJ2-3; D is possibly TRBD2 (5 bases). Trimming removed 4 bases at V and 5 bases at J, with 10 bases between. Germline V gene sequence: CDR1 MGHRA, CDR2 YSYEKL. This CDR3 contains 13 residues. This chain's CDR3 is CASSPRTLDTQYF. CDR3 coding DNA: TGCGCCAGCAGCCCGAGGACTCTAGATACGCAGTATTTT.

The J gene is TRBJ2-5, the V gene TRBV13; TRBD1 matches at 8 bases. The junction had 7 bases not matched to a gene; V was cut back by 1 base and J by 6 bases. CDR1 and CDR2 (germline): PRHDT, FYEKMQ (reference sequence). This CDR3 spans 15 amino acids. This CDR3 is CASSLAGQGRKTQYF. The CDR3, as DNA: TGTGCCAGCAGCTTAGCCGGACAGGGTAGGAAGACCCAGTACTTC.

This chain joins TRBV2 and TRBJ2-5; D gene unclear. CDR3 size: 13 residues. Trimming took 6 bases from V and 5 from J, leaving 13 bases between them. Germline CDR1 is SNHLY and CDR2 is FYNNEI. CDR3 coding DNA: TGTGCCAGCAGCCCGGGTACGGTCGAGACCCAGTACTTC. This gives the protein CASSPGTVETQYF.

V is TRBV5-4 and J is TRBJ1-1; D unresolved. V was clipped by 6 bases and J by 1 base, with 13 bases between them. This CDR3 is built from 14 residues. CDR1 is SGHNT and CDR2 is YYREEE in the germline V gene (reference sequence). In DNA, the CDR3 is TGTGCCAGCAAAATACAGTTGGGGAACACTGAAGCTTTCTTT. Translation: CASKIQLGNTEAFF. Together with reference TRBV5-4 and TRBJ1-1, the CDR3 gives the full variable domain: ETGVTQSPTHLIKTRGQQVTLRCSSQSGHNTVSWYQQALGQGPQFIFQYYREEENGRGNFPPRFSGLQFPNYSSELNVNALELDDSALYLCASKIQLGNTEAFFGQGTRLTVV.

The CDR3 DNA reads as TGTGCCAGCAGCCTAGCGGGGGGAGCAACCTACAATGAGCAGTTCTTC. Translated: CASSLAGGATYNEQFF. The chain has TRBV3-1 (or the pseudogene TRBV3-2) and TRBJ2-1; 10 bases are shared with TRBD2. Germline CDR1 reads LGHDT; CDR2 reads YNNKEL (reference sequence). This CDR3 has 16 amino acids. V trimming: 4 bases; J trimming: 2 bases; junction bases outside the gene matches: 5.

For the CDR3, the DNA is TGTGCCAGCAGCCAATCTCCCTCAGGGACCTACGAGCAGTACTTC. It translates to CASSQSPSGTYEQYF. This chain uses TRBV11-2 with TRBJ2-7; possibly TRBD1 for D (5 bases). CDR3 length equals 15 residues. Germline lookup yields CDR1 SGHAT and CDR2 FQNNGV. Trimming took off 5 bases at V and 2 bases at J, with 16 bases between the two ends.

The count of this clone is one. The rearrangement joins TRBV30 to TRBJ1-4, with a tentative D call TRBD1 (6 bases). Trimming shortened V by 0 bases and J by 6 bases, and 11 bases separated the two germline ends. This CDR3 contains 14 residues. Germline V gene data show CDR1 as GTSNPN and CDR2 as SVGIG (reference sequence). CDR3 coding DNA: TGTGCCTGGAGTGTAGTAGGGGGGGATGAAAAACTGTTTTTT. Protein: CAWSVVGGDEKLFF.

This sequence joins TRBV5-6 and TRBJ1-5, with a weak D call TRBD1 (5 bases). Germline CDR1 SGHDT, CDR2 YYEEEE. The V gene lost 1 base and the J gene lost 4 bases, with 9 bases spanning the gap. The CDR3 covers 14 residues. CDR3: CASSLFGGNQPQHF. The CDR3 nucleotides are TGTGCCAGCAGCTTGTTCGGGGGAAATCAGCCCCAGCATTTT.

The CDR3 sequence: CASSPEVGGETQYF. CDR3 DNA: TGTGCCAGCAGCCCGGAGGTGGGGGGAGAGACCCAGTACTTC. The chain employs TRBV5-4 and TRBJ2-5, with a weak D call TRBD2 (6 bases). Germline V gene lookup returns CDR1 SGHNT and CDR2 YYREEE (reference sequence). The CDR3 contains 14 residues. Deletions cut 4 bases from V and 4 bases from J, with 14 bases between.